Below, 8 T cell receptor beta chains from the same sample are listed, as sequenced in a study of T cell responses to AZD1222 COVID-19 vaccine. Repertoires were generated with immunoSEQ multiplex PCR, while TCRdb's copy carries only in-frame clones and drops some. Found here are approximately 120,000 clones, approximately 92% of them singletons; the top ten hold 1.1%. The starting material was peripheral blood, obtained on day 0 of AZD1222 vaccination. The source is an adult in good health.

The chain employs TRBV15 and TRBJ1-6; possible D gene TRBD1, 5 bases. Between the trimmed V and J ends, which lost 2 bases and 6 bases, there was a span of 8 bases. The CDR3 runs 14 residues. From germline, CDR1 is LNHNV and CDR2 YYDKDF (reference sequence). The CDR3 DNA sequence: TGTGCCACCAGCAGAACCGGGGGTAATTCACCCCTCCACTTT. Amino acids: CATSRTGGNSPLHF.

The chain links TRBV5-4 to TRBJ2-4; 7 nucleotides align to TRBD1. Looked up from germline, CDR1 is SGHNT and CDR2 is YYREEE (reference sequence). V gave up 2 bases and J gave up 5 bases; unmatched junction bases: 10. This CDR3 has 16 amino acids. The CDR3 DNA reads TGTGCCAGCAGCTTTCCGGCAGGGGGAGAAGAAAACATTCAGTACTTC. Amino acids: CASSFPAGGEENIQYF.

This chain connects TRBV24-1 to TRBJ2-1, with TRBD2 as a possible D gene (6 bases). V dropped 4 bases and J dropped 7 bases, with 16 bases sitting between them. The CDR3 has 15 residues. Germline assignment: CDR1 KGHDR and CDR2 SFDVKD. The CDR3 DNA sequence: TGTGCCACCAGTGACCCATTAACTAGCAAAAATGAGCAGTTCTTC. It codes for CATSDPLTSKNEQFF.

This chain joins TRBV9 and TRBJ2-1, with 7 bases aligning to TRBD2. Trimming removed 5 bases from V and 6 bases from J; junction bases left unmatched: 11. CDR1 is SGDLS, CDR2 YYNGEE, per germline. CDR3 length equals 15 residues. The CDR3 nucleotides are TGTGCCAGCAGGGGTTCCGAGACTAGCCGCAATGAGCAGTTCTTC. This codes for CASRGSETSRNEQFF. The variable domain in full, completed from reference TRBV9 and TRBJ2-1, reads DSGVTQTPKHLITATGQRVTLRCSPRSGDLSVYWYQQSLDQGLQFLIQYYNGEERAKGNILERFSAQQFPDLHSELNLSSLELGDSALYFCASRGSETSRNEQFFGPGTRLTVL.

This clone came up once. CDR3 region: CASSPTGGSDYGYTF. The CDR3 DNA reads as TGTGCCAGCTCACCAACAGGGGGCTCGGACTATGGCTACACCTTC. The rearrangement links TRBV18 to TRBJ1-2; TRBD1 matches at 9 bases. With V trimmed by 2 bases and J by 3 bases, 4 bases remained unmatched. The CDR3 has 15 amino acids. The germline gives CDR1 KGHSH, CDR2 LQKENI. Full variable domain (remainder filled in from reference TRBV18 and TRBJ1-2): NAGVMQNPRHLVRRRGQEARLRCSPMKGHSHVYWYRQLPEEGLKFMVYLQKENIIDESGMPKERFSAEFPKEGPSILRIQQVVRGDSAAYFCASSPTGGSDYGYTFGSGTRLTVV.

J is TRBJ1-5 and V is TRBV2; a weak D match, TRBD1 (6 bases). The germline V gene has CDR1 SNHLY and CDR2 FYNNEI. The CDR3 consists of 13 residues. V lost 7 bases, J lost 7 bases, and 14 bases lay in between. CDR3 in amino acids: CASNGGGRQPQHF. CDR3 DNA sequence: TGTGCCAGCAATGGGGGGGGCAGGCAGCCCCAGCATTTT.

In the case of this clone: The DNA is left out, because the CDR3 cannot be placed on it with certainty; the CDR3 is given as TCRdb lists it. The CDR3 region is CASILDRGFTEAFF. This chain connects TRBV2 to TRBJ1-1; the DNA was not compared with TRBD1, the D call given in the table. CDR1 SNHLY and CDR2 FYNNEI come from the germline V gene. The CDR3 is 14 residues long, ends included.

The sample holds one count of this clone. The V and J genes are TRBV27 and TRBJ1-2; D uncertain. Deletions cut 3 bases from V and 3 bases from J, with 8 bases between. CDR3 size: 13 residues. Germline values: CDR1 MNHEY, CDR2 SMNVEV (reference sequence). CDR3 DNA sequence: TGTGCCAGCAGTTTCCGGCACGACTATGGCTACACCTTC. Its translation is CASSFRHDYGYTF.